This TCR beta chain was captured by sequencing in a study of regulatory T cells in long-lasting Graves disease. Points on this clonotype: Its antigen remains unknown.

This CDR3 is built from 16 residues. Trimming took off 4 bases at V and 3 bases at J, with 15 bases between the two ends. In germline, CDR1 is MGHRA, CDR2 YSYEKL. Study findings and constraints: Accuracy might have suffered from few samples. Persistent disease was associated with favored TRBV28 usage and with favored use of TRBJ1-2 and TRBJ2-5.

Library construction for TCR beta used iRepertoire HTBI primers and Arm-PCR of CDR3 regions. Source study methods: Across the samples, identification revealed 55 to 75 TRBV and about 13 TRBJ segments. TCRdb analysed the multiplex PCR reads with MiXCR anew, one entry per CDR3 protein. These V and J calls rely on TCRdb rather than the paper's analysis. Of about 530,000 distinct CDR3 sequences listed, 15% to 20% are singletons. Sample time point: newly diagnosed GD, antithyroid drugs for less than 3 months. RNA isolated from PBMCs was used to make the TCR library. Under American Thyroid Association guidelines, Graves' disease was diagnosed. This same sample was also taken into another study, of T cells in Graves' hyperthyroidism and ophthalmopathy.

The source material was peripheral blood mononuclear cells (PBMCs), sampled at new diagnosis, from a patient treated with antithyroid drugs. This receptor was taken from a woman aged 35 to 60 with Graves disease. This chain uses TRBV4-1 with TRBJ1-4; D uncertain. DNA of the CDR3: TGCGCCAGCAGCCCCTTAAGTGTAGGTGCTAATGAAAAACTGTTTTTT. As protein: CASSPLSVGANEKLFF.